This T cell receptor beta chain was retrieved from a study of shared clonotypes between healthy human individuals. Nashville, Tennessee was home to all donors, who were Caucasian adults. Germline CDR1 reads SEHNR; CDR2 reads FQNEAQ (reference sequence). V was pared by 4 bases and J by 3 bases, with 2 bases of the junction left unmatched. The CDR3 covers 13 residues. The authors loaded 150 to 250 ng DNA, roughly 27,000 T cell genomes, into sorted-subset replicate PCRs. Produced via immunoSEQ multiplex PCR; TCRdb's table is partial and in-frame only. Of millions of clones listed, roughly 94% are singletons.

V and J are TRBV7-9 and TRBJ1-2, with 7 bases identical to TRBD1. The sequencing sample was made of naive CD4+ T cells sorted from blood. Subset defined: CD45RA+ positively selected. The TCR originated in a man between 18 and 29 years old in good health. CDR3 amino acids: CASSSGTDYGYTF. In DNA form, the CDR3 reads TGTGCCAGCAGCTCAGGGACAGACTATGGCTACACCTTC.